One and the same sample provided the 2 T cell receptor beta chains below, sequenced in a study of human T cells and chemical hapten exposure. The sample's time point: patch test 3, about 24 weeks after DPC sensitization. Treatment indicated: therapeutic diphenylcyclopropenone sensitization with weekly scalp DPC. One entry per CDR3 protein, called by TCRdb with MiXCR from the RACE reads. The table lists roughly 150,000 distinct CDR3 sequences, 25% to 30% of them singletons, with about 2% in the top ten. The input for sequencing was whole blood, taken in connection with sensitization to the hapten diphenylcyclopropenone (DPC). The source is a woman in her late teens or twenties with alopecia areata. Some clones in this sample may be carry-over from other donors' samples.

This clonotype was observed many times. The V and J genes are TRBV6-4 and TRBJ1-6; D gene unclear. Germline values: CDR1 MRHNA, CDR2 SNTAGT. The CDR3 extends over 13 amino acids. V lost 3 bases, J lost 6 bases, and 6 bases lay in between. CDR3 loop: CASSESVNSPLHF. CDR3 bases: TGTGCCAGCAGTGAGTCGGTTAATTCACCCCTCCACTTT.

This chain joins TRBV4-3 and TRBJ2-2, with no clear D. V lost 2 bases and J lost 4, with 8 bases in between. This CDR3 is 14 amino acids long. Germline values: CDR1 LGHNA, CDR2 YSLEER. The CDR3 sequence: CASSQPQVTGELFF. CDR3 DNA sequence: TGCGCCAGCAGCCAACCTCAGGTCACCGGGGAGCTGTTTTTT.